These T cell receptor beta chains were read from a single sample in a study of T cell responses to AZD1222 COVID-19 vaccine. This table comes from immunoSEQ multiplex PCR, and its TCRdb copy is limited to in-frame clones, with some not included. Of roughly 100,000 clones in the sample, approximately 84% are singletons; the top ten hold about 18%. Source: peripheral blood, taken on day 0 of AZD1222 vaccination. These TCRs come from an adult in good health. Both conserved end residues are part of each CDR3. Fields, in order: J gene, V gene, D gene, CDR3 protein. A D gene is named only where the DNA matches it firmly.

J: TRBJ1-6; V: TRBV9; D: -; CDR3: CASSVASADNSPLHF
J: TRBJ1-2; V: TRBV19; D: TRBD1; CDR3: CASSTQGAFNYGYTF
J: TRBJ2-1; V: TRBV18; D: -; CDR3: CASSPDSRTNEQFF
J: TRBJ2-7; V: TRBV7-3; D: -; CDR3: CASSPGGGREDEQYF
J: TRBJ2-1; V: TRBV5-1; D: -; CDR3: CASSSGSASSYNEQFF
J: TRBJ2-1; V: TRBV6-2/TRBV6-3; D: TRBD2; CDR3: CASSLSGRFYNEQFF
J: TRBJ1-1; V: TRBV9; D: -; CDR3: CASSSTLWGSAAFF
J: TRBJ1-5; V: TRBV7-5; D: -; CDR3: CARSLRTGSSNQPQHF
J: TRBJ2-5; V: TRBV19; D: -; CDR3: CASAPYAGQETQYF
J: TRBJ2-1; V: TRBV6-2/TRBV6-3; D: TRBD2; CDR3: CASSYTLAGDDNEQFF
J: TRBJ1-1; V: TRBV18; D: -; CDR3: CASSANPSTEAFF
J: TRBJ1-5; V: TRBV1; D: -; CDR3: CTSSHRPGTVNQPQHF
J: TRBJ2-5; V: TRBV5-1; D: -; CDR3: CASSLGLGTLSTQYF
J: TRBJ2-3; V: TRBV3-1/TRBV3-2; D: -; CDR3: CASGSTDTQYF
J: TRBJ1-5; V: TRBV28; D: -; CDR3: CATVKNVNQPQHF
J: TRBJ2-1; V: TRBV4-3; D: TRBD2; CDR3: CASSPAGGPYEQFF
J: TRBJ1-4; V: TRBV5-5; D: -; CDR3: CASSYKTTNEKLFF
J: TRBJ1-1; V: TRBV2; D: -; CDR3: CASCRDGNTEAFF
J: TRBJ1-2; V: TRBV10-1; D: -; CDR3: CASSESRPGDGYTF
J: TRBJ1-2; V: TRBV25-1; D: TRBD1; CDR3: CASSASTGNYGYTF
J: TRBJ2-1; V: TRBV27; D: -; CDR3: CASSPSGDRYNEQFF
J: TRBJ2-7; V: TRBV18; D: TRBD1; CDR3: CASSPDRVSEQYF
J: TRBJ2-7; V: TRBV7-2; D: -; CDR3: CASSRGGYSYEQYF
J: TRBJ2-1; V: TRBV5-1; D: TRBD2; CDR3: CASSLTSGRGIFNEQFF
J: TRBJ2-1; V: TRBV18; D: -; CDR3: CASSPWPGGEQFF
J: TRBJ1-3; V: TRBV3-1/TRBV3-2; D: -; CDR3: CASSQGHSGNTIYF
J: TRBJ1-2; V: TRBV27; D: TRBD1; CDR3: CASSSRTGLQGYTF
J: TRBJ2-7; V: TRBV29-1; D: TRBD2; CDR3: CSVEERDGGYEQYF
J: TRBJ2-5; V: TRBV7-9; D: TRBD2; CDR3: CASSSLAGGETQYF
J: TRBJ2-1; V: TRBV28; D: -; CDR3: CASRPNLGIGSYNEQFF
J: TRBJ1-4; V: TRBV21-1; D: -; CDR3: CASSKVMVRGCNEKLFF
J: TRBJ2-5; V: TRBV11-3; D: TRBD2; CDR3: CASSLGTIAGGTQYF
J: TRBJ2-1; V: TRBV9; D: -; CDR3: CASSALTSTYNEQFF
J: TRBJ2-7; V: TRBV3-1/TRBV3-2; D: -; CDR3: CASSQIVYEQYF
J: TRBJ1-1; V: TRBV10-3; D: -; CDR3: CAISLGLGTEAFF
J: TRBJ2-5; V: TRBV6-2/TRBV6-3; D: -; CDR3: CASSYVRLETQYF
J: TRBJ2-1; V: TRBV7-2; D: TRBD1; CDR3: CASSFTGVNEQFF
J: TRBJ2-1; V: TRBV28; D: TRBD1; CDR3: CASSLTGGGNEQFF
J: TRBJ2-4; V: TRBV20-1; D: TRBD1; CDR3: CSADRVNIQYF
J: TRBJ1-1; V: TRBV5-1; D: TRBD1; CDR3: CASSLADRGWITEAFF
J: TRBJ1-1; V: TRBV7-8; D: TRBD1; CDR3: CASSLALDRRSTEAFF
J: TRBJ1-1; V: TRBV2; D: TRBD1; CDR3: CASSEQGGNTEAFF